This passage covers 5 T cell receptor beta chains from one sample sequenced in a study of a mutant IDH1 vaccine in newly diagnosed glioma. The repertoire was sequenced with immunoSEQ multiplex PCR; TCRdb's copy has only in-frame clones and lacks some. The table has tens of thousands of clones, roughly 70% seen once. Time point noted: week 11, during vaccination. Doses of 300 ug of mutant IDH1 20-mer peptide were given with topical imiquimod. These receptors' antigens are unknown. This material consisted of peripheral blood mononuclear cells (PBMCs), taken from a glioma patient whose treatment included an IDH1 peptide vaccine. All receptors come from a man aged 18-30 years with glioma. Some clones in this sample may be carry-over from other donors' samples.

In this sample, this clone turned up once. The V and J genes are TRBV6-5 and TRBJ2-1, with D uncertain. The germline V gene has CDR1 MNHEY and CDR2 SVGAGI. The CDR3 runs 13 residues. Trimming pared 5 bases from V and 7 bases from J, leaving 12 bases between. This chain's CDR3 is CASSKGRLNEQFF. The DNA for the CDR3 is TGTGCCAGCAGTAAAGGCCGGTTGAATGAGCAGTTCTTC.

CDR3 in amino acids: CASSLWTGTYEQYF. The CDR3 DNA reads TGCGCCAGCAGCCTCTGGACAGGAACCTACGAGCAGTACTTC. This chain links TRBV5-1 with TRBJ2-7, with TRBD1 identical over 7 bases. Trimming removed 4 bases from V and 2 bases from J; junction bases left unmatched: 6. Germline V gene sequence: CDR1 SGHRS, CDR2 YFSETQ. This CDR3 spans 14 amino acids.

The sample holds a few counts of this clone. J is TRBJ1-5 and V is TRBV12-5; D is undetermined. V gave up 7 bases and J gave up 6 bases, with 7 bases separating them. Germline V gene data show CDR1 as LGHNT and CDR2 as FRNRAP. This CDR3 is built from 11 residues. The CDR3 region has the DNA TGTGCTAGTGCGGCGGGTCAGCCCCAGCATTTT. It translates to CASAAGQPQHF.

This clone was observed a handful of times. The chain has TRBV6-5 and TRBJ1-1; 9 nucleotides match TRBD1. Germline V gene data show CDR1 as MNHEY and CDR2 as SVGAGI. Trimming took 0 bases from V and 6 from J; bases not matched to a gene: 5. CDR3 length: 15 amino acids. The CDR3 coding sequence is TGTGCCAGCAGTTACTCGGGACAGGGAATCGCTGAAGCTTTCTTT. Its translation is CASSYSGQGIAEAFF.

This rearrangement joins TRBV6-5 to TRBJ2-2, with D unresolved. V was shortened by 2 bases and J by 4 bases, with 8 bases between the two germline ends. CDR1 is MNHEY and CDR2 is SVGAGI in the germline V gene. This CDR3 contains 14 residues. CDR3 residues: CASSYQLGTGELFF. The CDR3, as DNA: TGTGCCAGCAGTTACCAGTTGGGCACCGGGGAGCTGTTTTTT.